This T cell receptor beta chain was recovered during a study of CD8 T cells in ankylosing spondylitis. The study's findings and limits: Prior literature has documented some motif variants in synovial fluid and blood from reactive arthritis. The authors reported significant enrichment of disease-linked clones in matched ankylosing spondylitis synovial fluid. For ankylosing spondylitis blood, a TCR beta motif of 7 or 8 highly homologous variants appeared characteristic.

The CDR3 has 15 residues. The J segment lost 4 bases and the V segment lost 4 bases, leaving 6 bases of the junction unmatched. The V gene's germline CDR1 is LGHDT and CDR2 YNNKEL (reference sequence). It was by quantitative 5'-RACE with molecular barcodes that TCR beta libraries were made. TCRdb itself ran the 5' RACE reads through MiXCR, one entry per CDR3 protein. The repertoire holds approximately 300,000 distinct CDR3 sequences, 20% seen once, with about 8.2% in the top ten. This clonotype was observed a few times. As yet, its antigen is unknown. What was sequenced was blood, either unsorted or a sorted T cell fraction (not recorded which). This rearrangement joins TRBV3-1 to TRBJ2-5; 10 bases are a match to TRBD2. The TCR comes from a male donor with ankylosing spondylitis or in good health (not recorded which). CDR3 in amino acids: CASSPPRTSGETQYF. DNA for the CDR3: TGTGCCAGCAGCCCCCCCCGGACTAGCGGAGAGACCCAGTACTTC.